The 3 T cell receptor beta chains below all came from one sample that was sequenced in a study of CD4 and CD8 cells across lung adenocarcinoma regions (dated by TCRdb to the late 2010s). The library relied on PCR. This sample was sequenced with a HiSeq X Ten. TCRdb trimmed public reads at Q25 via fastp, called clones via MiXCR and kept in-frame beta chains. Merged by CDR3 protein, the rows form single entries marked with the most common genes and DNA. This sample lists around 9,700 distinct CDR3 sequences; 53% were detected once. The ten largest clones add up to approximately 19% of the sample. Sequenced material: CD4+ T cells from the center of a lung tumor. The sample's cell subset or site label, in plain terms: tumor center region. These receptors originate from a male donor with lung adenocarcinoma. The CD4 and CD8 labels of this study may be unreliable.

This chain connects TRBV6-1 to TRBJ1-2; TRBD1 is a possible D gene (6 bases). CDR1 MNHNS and CDR2 SASEGT come from the germline V gene. The CDR3 sequence is 12 residues long. V lost 6 bases to trimming and J lost 7 bases, with 12 bases between them. In DNA form, the CDR3 reads TGTGCCAGCAGACAGGGTTCGAGTGGCTACACCTTC. It specifies CASRQGSSGYTF.

A single count supports this clonotype. The chain uses TRBV6-1 and TRBJ2-3; TRBD2 matches at 10 bases. Trimming removed 6 bases from V and 4 bases from J; junction bases left unmatched: 4. Germline CDR1 is MNHNS and CDR2 is SASEGT. The length of the CDR3 is 14 residues. The DNA of the CDR3 is TGTGCCAGCAGGAGCGGGAGGGGGGCAGATACGCAGTATTTT. Its protein is CASRSGRGADTQYF.

This clonotype was detected ten times or more. The rearrangement links TRBV4-3 to TRBJ2-1; no clear D gene. The germline V gene has CDR1 LGHNA and CDR2 YSLEER. V lost 0 bases to trimming and J lost 4 bases, with 7 bases between them. CDR3 size: 14 residues. The CDR3 reads CASSQDRIYNEQFF. The CDR3, as DNA: TGCGCCAGCAGCCAAGACAGGATATACAATGAGCAGTTCTTC.